Included here is one TCR beta chain sequence, with context. What it binds is not known. Some clones are missing from TCRdb's copy, which holds only in-frame ones; the method was immunoSEQ multiplex PCR. This repertoire shows tens of thousands of clones, around 80% found once; its top ten account for roughly 22%. This record belongs to a study of T cell responses to AZD1222 COVID-19 vaccine. Overall study results and limits: Donors skewed white British and female; clonal diversity was possibly underestimated.

Germline assignment: CDR1 LNHNV and CDR2 YYDKDF (reference sequence). V dropped 1 base and J dropped 2 bases, with 12 bases sitting between them. This CDR3 has 17 residues. The starting material was peripheral blood, obtained on day 0 of MenACWY control vaccination. The gene calls are TRBV15 and TRBJ2-6; possibly TRBD1 or TRBD2 for D (5 bases each). This sequence originates from an adult in good health. CDR3 residues: CATSRGPGAAGANVLTF. The DNA of the CDR3 is TGTGCCACCAGCAGAGGACCCGGGGCGGCTGGGGCCAACGTCCTGACTTTC.